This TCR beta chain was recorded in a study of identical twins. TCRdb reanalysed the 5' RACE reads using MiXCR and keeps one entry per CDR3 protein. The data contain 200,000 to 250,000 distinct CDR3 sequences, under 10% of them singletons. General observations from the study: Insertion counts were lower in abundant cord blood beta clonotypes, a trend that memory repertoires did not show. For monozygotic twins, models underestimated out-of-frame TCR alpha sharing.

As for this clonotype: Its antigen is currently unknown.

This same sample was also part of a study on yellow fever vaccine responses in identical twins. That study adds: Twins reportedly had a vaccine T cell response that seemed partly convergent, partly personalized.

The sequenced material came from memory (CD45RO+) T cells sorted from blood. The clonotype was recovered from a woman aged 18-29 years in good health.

The CDR3 reads CASSNQAGAYTDTQYF. The CDR3 region has the DNA TGTGCCAGCAGCAACCAAGCGGGGGCATACACAGATACGCAGTATTTT. This rearrangement joins TRBV2 to TRBJ2-3, with 8 bases fitting TRBD2. There are 16 residues in the CDR3. V gave up 6 bases and J gave up 2 bases; unmatched junction bases: 10. Germline V gene lookup returns CDR1 SNHLY and CDR2 FYNNEI. The whole variable domain, remainder taken from reference TRBV2 and TRBJ2-3, is EPEVTQTPSHQVTQMGQEVILRCVPISNHLYFYWYRQILGQKVEFLVSFYNNEISEKSEIFDDQFSVERPDGSNFTLKIRSTKLEDSAMYFCASSNQAGAYTDTQYFGPGTRLTVL.